A selection of T cell receptor beta chains follows, all from one sample in a study of T-cell memory formation after mild COVID-19. TCRdb ran MiXCR on the 5' RACE reads and lists one entry per CDR3 protein. The top ten clones hold roughly 21% of a sample with 300,000 to 350,000 distinct CDR3 sequences, roughly a fifth of them seen once. Sequencing was carried out using PBMCs or a T cell subset sorted from them (not recorded which). The receptors were sampled from a man between 18 and 29 years old who had mild COVID-19 (a few samples of this study predate the infection). Cell type and time point are not known. Both conserved end residues are part of each CDR3. The order of the fields is clone size, V gene, D gene, J gene, CDR3 DNA, CDR3 protein. A D gene is named only where the DNA matches it firmly. For some rows the clone size is stated as once, few or many, or as a class when expanded; others skip it.

clone_size: few
v_call: TRBV5-1
d_call: TRBD1
j_call: TRBJ2-1
cdr3_nt: TGCGCCAGCAGCGTCGACAGGGCGGCCTACAATGAGCAGTTCTTC
cdr3_aa: CASSVDRAAYNEQFF

clone_size: -
v_call: TRBV5-1
d_call: -
j_call: TRBJ1-4
cdr3_nt: TGCGCCAGCGGCCGGTCGGGCAAGGAAAAACTGTTTTTT
cdr3_aa: CASGRSGKEKLFF

clone_size: few
v_call: TRBV7-2
d_call: TRBD2
j_call: TRBJ2-3
cdr3_nt: TGTGCCAGCAGCCCGACTAGCGGGGTCGTCCTATATACGCAGTATTTT
cdr3_aa: CASSPTSGVVLYTQYF

clone_size: few
v_call: TRBV5-1
d_call: TRBD1
j_call: TRBJ2-1
cdr3_nt: TGCGCCAGCAGCGGACGGACAGGGATTGGTGAGCAGTTCTTC
cdr3_aa: CASSGRTGIGEQFF

clone_size: -
v_call: TRBV5-6
d_call: -
j_call: TRBJ1-1
cdr3_nt: TGTGCCAGCAGCCAGGCGGGGCGCCGGCCCACTGAAGCTTTCTTT
cdr3_aa: CASSQAGRRPTEAFF

clone_size: few
v_call: TRBV27
d_call: -
j_call: TRBJ1-1
cdr3_nt: TGTGCCAGCAGTCCTATGTCACTTGGAGGAAGGGCTTTCTTT
cdr3_aa: CASSPMSLGGRAFF

clone_size: -
v_call: TRBV30
d_call: -
j_call: TRBJ2-3
cdr3_nt: TGTGCCTGGAGTTTCATCGCGGATACGCAGTATTTT
cdr3_aa: CAWSFIADTQYF

clone_size: -
v_call: TRBV20-1
d_call: -
j_call: TRBJ1-6
cdr3_nt: TGCAGTGCTAGGGCGGACAGCCCTTTTAATTCACCCCTCCACTTT
cdr3_aa: CSARADSPFNSPLHF

clone_size: -
v_call: TRBV6-2/TRBV6-3
d_call: -
j_call: TRBJ1-1
cdr3_nt: TGTGCCAGCAGTTACCAATGGACCGAAGCTTTCTTT
cdr3_aa: CASSYQWTEAFF

clone_size: medium-sized
v_call: TRBV20-1
d_call: TRBD2
j_call: TRBJ2-1
cdr3_nt: TGCAGTGCCAAGAACTCGGGGGGATACAATGAGCAGTTCTTC
cdr3_aa: CSAKNSGGYNEQFF

clone_size: once
v_call: TRBV13
d_call: -
j_call: TRBJ2-1
cdr3_nt: TGTGCCAGCAGCTTAGAAGACAGCGGCTCCAATGAGCAGTTCTTC
cdr3_aa: CASSLEDSGSNEQFF

clone_size: -
v_call: TRBV30
d_call: -
j_call: TRBJ1-1
cdr3_nt: TGTGCCTGGAGTTTAAAGCGGGCACCGGGATCCAACACTGAAGCTTTCTTT
cdr3_aa: CAWSLKRAPGSNTEAFF

clone_size: -
v_call: TRBV5-1
d_call: TRBD2
j_call: TRBJ2-1
cdr3_nt: TGCGCCAGCAGCACCCTCGGGACTAGCGGGGGGGGCTCCTACAATGAGCAGTTCTTC
cdr3_aa: CASSTLGTSGGGSYNEQFF

clone_size: -
v_call: TRBV7-2
d_call: TRBD1
j_call: TRBJ1-3
cdr3_nt: TGTGCCAGCAGCCTCGCGGGGGGGGACAGCTCTGGAAACACCATATATTTT
cdr3_aa: CASSLAGGDSSGNTIYF

clone_size: few
v_call: TRBV20-1
d_call: -
j_call: TRBJ1-1
cdr3_nt: TGCAGTGCTAGAGGCCTGAGCACTGAAGCTTTCTTT
cdr3_aa: CSARGLSTEAFF

clone_size: -
v_call: TRBV6-5
d_call: -
j_call: TRBJ2-1
cdr3_nt: TGTGCCAGCAGTTACAACCTTCGGTCTGAGCAGTTCTTC
cdr3_aa: CASSYNLRSEQFF

clone_size: few
v_call: TRBV29-1
d_call: -
j_call: TRBJ2-1
cdr3_nt: TGCAGCGTTGACTGGGAGATCAATGAGCAGTTCTTC
cdr3_aa: CSVDWEINEQFF

clone_size: -
v_call: TRBV5-1
d_call: -
j_call: TRBJ2-5
cdr3_nt: TGCGCCAGCAGCCAACCAGGGGAGACCCAGTACTTC
cdr3_aa: CASSQPGETQYF

clone_size: -
v_call: TRBV9
d_call: -
j_call: TRBJ1-1
cdr3_nt: TGTGCCAGCAGCGGGGGAATTATTTCTGAAGCTTTCTTT
cdr3_aa: CASSGGIISEAFF

clone_size: -
v_call: TRBV20-1
d_call: -
j_call: TRBJ1-2
cdr3_nt: TGCAGTGCGATACAAAGGGTAGACTACACCTTC
cdr3_aa: CSAIQRVDYTF

clone_size: few
v_call: TRBV29-1
d_call: TRBD1
j_call: TRBJ1-1
cdr3_nt: TGCAGCGTTCTGGGACAGGGTGGCACTGAAGCTTTCTTT
cdr3_aa: CSVLGQGGTEAFF

clone_size: few
v_call: TRBV6-5
d_call: TRBD1
j_call: TRBJ1-2
cdr3_nt: TGTGCCAGCAGCAGAACAGGGGGCGTTAACTATGGCTACACCTTC
cdr3_aa: CASSRTGGVNYGYTF

clone_size: -
v_call: TRBV11-2
d_call: -
j_call: TRBJ2-1
cdr3_nt: TGTGCCAGCAGCTTAAGATCCGTAGGGACAGCGGGCGAGCAGTTCTTC
cdr3_aa: CASSLRSVGTAGEQFF

clone_size: -
v_call: TRBV29-1
d_call: -
j_call: TRBJ1-1
cdr3_nt: TGCAGCGCCCAACACAGGGCGGACACTGAAGCTTTCTTT
cdr3_aa: CSAQHRADTEAFF

clone_size: few
v_call: TRBV15
d_call: -
j_call: TRBJ2-5
cdr3_nt: TGTGCCACCAGCCTTAACTGGAACCAAGAGACCCAGTACTTC
cdr3_aa: CATSLNWNQETQYF

clone_size: few
v_call: TRBV5-1
d_call: TRBD1
j_call: TRBJ2-5
cdr3_nt: TGCGCCAGCGGCCTCGCGACAGGGAAAGAGACCCAGTACTTC
cdr3_aa: CASGLATGKETQYF

clone_size: few
v_call: TRBV6-5
d_call: TRBD2
j_call: TRBJ2-7
cdr3_nt: TGTGCCAGCAGCAGAGCCGGGACTAGCGGCTACGAGCAGTACTTC
cdr3_aa: CASSRAGTSGYEQYF

clone_size: -
v_call: TRBV5-1
d_call: -
j_call: TRBJ2-5
cdr3_nt: TGCGCCAGCAGTCCCGGGACACTTCAAGAGACCCAGTACTTC
cdr3_aa: CASSPGTLQETQYF

clone_size: -
v_call: TRBV20-1
d_call: TRBD1
j_call: TRBJ1-2
cdr3_nt: TGCAGTGCTTCGGAAGGACAGGGGGGGTCCTATGGCTACACCTTC
cdr3_aa: CSASEGQGGSYGYTF

clone_size: -
v_call: TRBV30
d_call: -
j_call: TRBJ1-1
cdr3_nt: TGTGCCTGGAGATCACGGCGGCTGCTTATGAGGAAAGCTTTCTTT
cdr3_aa: CAWRSRRLLMRKAFF

clone_size: -
v_call: TRBV4-1
d_call: -
j_call: TRBJ1-2
cdr3_nt: TGCGCCAGCACCCGCCCAGGAGCTTCGTATGGCTACACCTTC
cdr3_aa: CASTRPGASYGYTF

clone_size: -
v_call: TRBV12-3/TRBV12-4
d_call: TRBD1
j_call: TRBJ1-1
cdr3_nt: TGTGCCAGCAGACCCCGACAGGGGGCGCCGGCTGAAGCTTTCTTT
cdr3_aa: CASRPRQGAPAEAFF

clone_size: -
v_call: TRBV7-6
d_call: -
j_call: TRBJ1-2
cdr3_nt: TGTGCCAGCAGCCTCCATGAGGGGGCTAACTATGGCTACACCTTC
cdr3_aa: CASSLHEGANYGYTF

clone_size: -
v_call: TRBV20-1
d_call: -
j_call: TRBJ2-3
cdr3_nt: TGCAGTGCACCCAGGGGATGGGGCACAGATACGCAGTATTTT
cdr3_aa: CSAPRGWGTDTQYF

clone_size: few
v_call: TRBV20-1
d_call: -
j_call: TRBJ2-3
cdr3_nt: TGCAGTGCTGCAGGAACGGGAGATACGCAGTATTTT
cdr3_aa: CSAAGTGDTQYF

clone_size: many
v_call: TRBV12-3/TRBV12-4
d_call: -
j_call: TRBJ1-1
cdr3_nt: TGTGCCAGCAGCTTACAGGGAGGTTTTGCGGCTTTCTTT
cdr3_aa: CASSLQGGFAAFF

clone_size: -
v_call: TRBV3-1
d_call: -
j_call: TRBJ2-1
cdr3_nt: TGTGCCAGCAGCCGTGTCGGGGGGCAGGATGAGCAGTTCTTC
cdr3_aa: CASSRVGGQDEQFF

clone_size: few
v_call: TRBV3-1
d_call: TRBD1
j_call: TRBJ1-6
cdr3_nt: TGTGCCAGCAGCCCTCCGGACAGGGCCCTCCACTTT
cdr3_aa: CASSPPDRALHF

clone_size: -
v_call: TRBV5-1
d_call: TRBD1
j_call: TRBJ2-3
cdr3_nt: TGCGCCAGCAGCTTGGTACAGGGGACAGATACGCAGTATTTT
cdr3_aa: CASSLVQGTDTQYF

clone_size: few
v_call: TRBV6-2/TRBV6-3
d_call: -
j_call: TRBJ2-7
cdr3_nt: TGTGCCAGCAGTTACGGACAGTACGAGCAGTACTTC
cdr3_aa: CASSYGQYEQYF

clone_size: few
v_call: TRBV24-1
d_call: -
j_call: TRBJ2-3
cdr3_nt: TGTGCCACCAGTGATGCGAGCCCAGATACGCAGTATTTT
cdr3_aa: CATSDASPDTQYF

clone_size: -
v_call: TRBV29-1
d_call: -
j_call: TRBJ1-1
cdr3_nt: TGCAGCGTGAATAGGAACACTGAAGCTTTCTTT
cdr3_aa: CSVNRNTEAFF

clone_size: -
v_call: TRBV4-1
d_call: -
j_call: TRBJ2-7
cdr3_nt: TGCGCCAGCAGCCAAGATGGGTGGAGCTCCTACGAGCAGTACTTC
cdr3_aa: CASSQDGWSSYEQYF

clone_size: -
v_call: TRBV12-3/TRBV12-4
d_call: -
j_call: TRBJ2-3
cdr3_nt: TGTGCCAGCAGTTTAGAGAATTATACGCAGTATTTT
cdr3_aa: CASSLENYTQYF

clone_size: -
v_call: TRBV18
d_call: -
j_call: TRBJ1-5
cdr3_nt: TGTGCCAGCTCACTGACAGGCGGTAGGTCCCAGCATTTT
cdr3_aa: CASSLTGGRSQHF